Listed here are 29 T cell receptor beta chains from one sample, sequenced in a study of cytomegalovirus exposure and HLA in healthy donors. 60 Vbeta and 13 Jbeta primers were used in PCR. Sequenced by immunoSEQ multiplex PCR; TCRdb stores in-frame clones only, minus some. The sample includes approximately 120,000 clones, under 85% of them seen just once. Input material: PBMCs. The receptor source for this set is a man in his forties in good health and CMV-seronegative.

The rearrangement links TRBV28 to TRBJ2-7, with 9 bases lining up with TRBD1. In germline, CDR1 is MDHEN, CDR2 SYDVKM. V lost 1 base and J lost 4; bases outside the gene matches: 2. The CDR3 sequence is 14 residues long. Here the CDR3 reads CASSLLGTGYEQYF. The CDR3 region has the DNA TGTGCCAGCAGTTTATTAGGGACAGGGTACGAGCAGTACTTC.

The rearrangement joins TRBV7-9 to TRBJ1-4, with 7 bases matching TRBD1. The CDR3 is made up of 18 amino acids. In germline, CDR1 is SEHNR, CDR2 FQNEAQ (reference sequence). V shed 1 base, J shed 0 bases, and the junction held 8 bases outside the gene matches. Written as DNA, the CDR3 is TGTGCCAGCAGCTTAGGGAGGACAGGAGCTGCAACTAATGAAAAACTGTTTTTT. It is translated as CASSLGRTGAATNEKLFF.

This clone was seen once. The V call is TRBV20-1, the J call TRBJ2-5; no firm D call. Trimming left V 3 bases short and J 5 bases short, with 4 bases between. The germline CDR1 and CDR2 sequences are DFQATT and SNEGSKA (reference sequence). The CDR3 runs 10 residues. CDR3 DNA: TGCAGTGCTAGCGGGGAGACCCAGTACTTC. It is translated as CSASGETQYF.

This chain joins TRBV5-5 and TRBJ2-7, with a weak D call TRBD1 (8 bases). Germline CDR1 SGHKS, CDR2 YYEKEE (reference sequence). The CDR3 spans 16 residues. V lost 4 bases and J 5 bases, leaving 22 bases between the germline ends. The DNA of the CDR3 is TGTGCCAGCAGCCCGAACAGGGGGGGACCTTCTAACGAGCAGTACTTC. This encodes CASSPNRGGPSNEQYF. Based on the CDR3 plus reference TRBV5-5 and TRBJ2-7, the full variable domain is DAGVTQSPTHLIKTRGQQVTLRCSPISGHKSVSWYQQVLGQGPQFIFQYYEKEERGRGNFPDRFSARQFPNYSSELNVNALLLGDSALYLCASSPNRGGPSNEQYFGPGTRLTVT.

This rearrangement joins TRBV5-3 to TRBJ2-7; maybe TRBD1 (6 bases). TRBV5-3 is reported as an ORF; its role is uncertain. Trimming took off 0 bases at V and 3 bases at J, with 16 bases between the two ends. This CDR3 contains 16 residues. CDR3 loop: CARSLDRVSRSYEQYF. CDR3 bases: TGTGCCAGAAGCTTGGACAGGGTGAGTAGAAGCTACGAGCAGTACTTC.

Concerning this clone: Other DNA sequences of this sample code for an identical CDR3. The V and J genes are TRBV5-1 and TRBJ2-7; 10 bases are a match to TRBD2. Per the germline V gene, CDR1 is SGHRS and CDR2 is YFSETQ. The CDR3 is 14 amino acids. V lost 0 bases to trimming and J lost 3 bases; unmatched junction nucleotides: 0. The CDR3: CASSLGTSGYEQYF. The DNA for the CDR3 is TGCGCCAGCAGCTTGGGGACTAGCGGCTACGAGCAGTACTTC. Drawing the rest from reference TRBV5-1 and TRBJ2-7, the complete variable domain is KAGVTQTPRYLIKTRGQQVTLSCSPISGHRSVSWYQQTPGQGLQFLFEYFSETQRNKGNFPGRFSGRQFSNSRSEMNVSTLELGDSALYLCASSLGTSGYEQYFGPGTRLTVT.

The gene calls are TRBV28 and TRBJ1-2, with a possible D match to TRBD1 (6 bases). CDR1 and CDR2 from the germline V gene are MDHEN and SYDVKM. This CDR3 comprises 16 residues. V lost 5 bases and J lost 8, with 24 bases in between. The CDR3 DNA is TGTGCCAGCAGTGCACCCTACCAAACAGGGCTGAAGGGCTACACCTTC. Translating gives CASSAPYQTGLKGYTF.

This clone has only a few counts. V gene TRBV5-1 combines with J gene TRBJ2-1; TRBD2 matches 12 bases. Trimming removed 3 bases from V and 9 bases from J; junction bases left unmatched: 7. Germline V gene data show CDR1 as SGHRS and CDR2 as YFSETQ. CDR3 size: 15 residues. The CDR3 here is CASSSSLAGGVEQFF. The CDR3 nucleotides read TGCGCCAGCAGCTCAAGCCTAGCGGGGGGGGTTGAGCAGTTCTTC. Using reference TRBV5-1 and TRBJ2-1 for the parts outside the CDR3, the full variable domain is KAGVTQTPRYLIKTRGQQVTLSCSPISGHRSVSWYQQTPGQGLQFLFEYFSETQRNKGNFPGRFSGRQFSNSRSEMNVSTLELGDSALYLCASSSSLAGGVEQFFGPGTRLTVL.

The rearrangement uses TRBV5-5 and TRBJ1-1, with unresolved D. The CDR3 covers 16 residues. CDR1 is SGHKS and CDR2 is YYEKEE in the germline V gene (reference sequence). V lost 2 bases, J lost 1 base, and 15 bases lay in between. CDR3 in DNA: TGTGCCAGCAGCTTTTACCCGGGGAGGGAGAACACTGAAGCTTTCTTT. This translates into CASSFYPGRENTEAFF.

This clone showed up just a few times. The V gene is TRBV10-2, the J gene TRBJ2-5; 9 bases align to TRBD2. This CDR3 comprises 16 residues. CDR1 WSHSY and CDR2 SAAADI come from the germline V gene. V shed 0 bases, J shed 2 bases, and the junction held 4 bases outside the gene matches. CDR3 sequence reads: CASSESAGGGQETQYF. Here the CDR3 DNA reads TGCGCCAGCAGTGAGTCGGCGGGGGGGGGACAAGAGACCCAGTACTTC.

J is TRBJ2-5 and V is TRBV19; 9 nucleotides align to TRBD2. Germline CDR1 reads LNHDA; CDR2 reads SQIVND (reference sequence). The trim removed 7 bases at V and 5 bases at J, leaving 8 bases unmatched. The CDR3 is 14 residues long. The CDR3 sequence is CASMISGGPETQYF. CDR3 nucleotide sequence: TGTGCCAGTATGATTAGCGGGGGACCGGAGACCCAGTACTTC.

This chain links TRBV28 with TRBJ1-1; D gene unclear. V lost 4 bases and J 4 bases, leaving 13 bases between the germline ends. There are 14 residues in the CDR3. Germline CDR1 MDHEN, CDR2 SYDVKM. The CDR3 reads CASSWEEGFTEAFF. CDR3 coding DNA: TGTGCCAGCAGTTGGGAGGAAGGGTTCACTGAAGCTTTCTTT. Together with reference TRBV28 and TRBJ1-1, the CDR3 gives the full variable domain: DVKVTQSSRYLVKRTGEKVFLECVQDMDHENMFWYRQDPGLGLRLIYFSYDVKMKEKGDIPEGYSVSREKKERFSLILESASTNQTSMYLCASSWEEGFTEAFFGQGTRLTVV.

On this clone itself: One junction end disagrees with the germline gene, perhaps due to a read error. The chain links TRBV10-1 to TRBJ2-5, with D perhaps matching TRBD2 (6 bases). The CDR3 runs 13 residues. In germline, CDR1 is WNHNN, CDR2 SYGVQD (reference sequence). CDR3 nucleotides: TGCGCCACCAGTCGGACTACACAAGAGACCCAGTACTTC. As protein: CATSRTTQETQYF.

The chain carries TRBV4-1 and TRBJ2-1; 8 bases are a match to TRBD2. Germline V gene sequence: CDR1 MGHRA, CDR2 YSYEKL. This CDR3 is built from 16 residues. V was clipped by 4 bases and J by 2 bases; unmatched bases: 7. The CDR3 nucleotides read TGCGCCAGCAGCCCTCCGAGCGGGGGCCCCTACAATGAGCAGTTCTTC. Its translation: CASSPPSGGPYNEQFF.

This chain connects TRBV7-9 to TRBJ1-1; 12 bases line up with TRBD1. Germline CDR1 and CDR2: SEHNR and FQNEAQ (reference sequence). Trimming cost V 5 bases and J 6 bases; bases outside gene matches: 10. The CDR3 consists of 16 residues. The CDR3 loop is CASSPRSGQGAAEAFF. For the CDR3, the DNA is TGTGCCAGCAGCCCACGATCGGGACAGGGGGCGGCTGAAGCTTTCTTT.

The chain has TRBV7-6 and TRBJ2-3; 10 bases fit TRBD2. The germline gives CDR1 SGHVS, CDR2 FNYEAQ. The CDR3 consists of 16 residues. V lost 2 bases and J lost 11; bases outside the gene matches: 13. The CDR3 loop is CASSLNELAGIRGQYF. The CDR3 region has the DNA TGTGCCAGCAGCTTAAACGAACTAGCGGGGATTCGGGGGCAGTATTTT.

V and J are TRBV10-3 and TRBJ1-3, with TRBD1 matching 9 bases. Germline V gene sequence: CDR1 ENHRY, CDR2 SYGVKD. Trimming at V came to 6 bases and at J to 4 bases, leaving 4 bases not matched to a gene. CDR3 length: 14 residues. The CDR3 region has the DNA TGTGCCATCAGCGGGACAGGGAACGGAAACACCATATATTTT. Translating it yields CAISGTGNGNTIYF.

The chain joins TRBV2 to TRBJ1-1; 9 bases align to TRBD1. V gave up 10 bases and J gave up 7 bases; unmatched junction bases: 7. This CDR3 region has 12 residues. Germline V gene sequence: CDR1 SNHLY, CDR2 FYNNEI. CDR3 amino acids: CATLQTGGEAFF. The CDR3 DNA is TGTGCCACATTGCAGACAGGGGGTGAAGCTTTCTTT.

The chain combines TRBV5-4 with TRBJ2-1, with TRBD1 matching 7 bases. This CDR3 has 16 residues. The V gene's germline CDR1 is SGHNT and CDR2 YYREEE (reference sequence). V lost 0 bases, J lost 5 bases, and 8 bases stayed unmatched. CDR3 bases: TGTGCCAGCAGCTTGGGATTCCGGGACAGTGACAATGAGCAGTTCTTC. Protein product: CASSLGFRDSDNEQFF.

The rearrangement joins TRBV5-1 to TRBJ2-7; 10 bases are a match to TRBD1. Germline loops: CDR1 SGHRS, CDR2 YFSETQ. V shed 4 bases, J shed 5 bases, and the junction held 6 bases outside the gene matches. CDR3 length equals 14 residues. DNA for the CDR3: TGCGCCAGCAGCCCGGGACAGGGGAGGCACGAGCAGTACTTC. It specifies CASSPGQGRHEQYF.

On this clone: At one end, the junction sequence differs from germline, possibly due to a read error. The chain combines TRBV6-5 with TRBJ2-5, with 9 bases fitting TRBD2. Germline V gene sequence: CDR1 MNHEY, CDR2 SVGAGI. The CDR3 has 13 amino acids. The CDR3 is CASSPDIAGATHF. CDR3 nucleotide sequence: TGTGCCAGCAGTCCCGATATAGCGGGGGCGACGCACTTC.

CDR3 sequence: CASSLVRPEGYGYTF. In DNA, the CDR3 is TGTGCCAGCAGCTTAGTTAGGCCGGAGGGCTATGGCTACACCTTC. The rearrangement uses TRBV7-2 and TRBJ1-2; no definite D call. CDR3 length equals 15 residues. CDR1 is SGHTA and CDR2 is FQGNSA in the germline V gene. Trimming left V 1 base short and J 4 bases short, with 13 bases between.

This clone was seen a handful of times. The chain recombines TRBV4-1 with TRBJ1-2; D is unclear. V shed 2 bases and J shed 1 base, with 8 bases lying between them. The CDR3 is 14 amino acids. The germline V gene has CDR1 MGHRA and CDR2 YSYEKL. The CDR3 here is CASSQSNGNYGYTF. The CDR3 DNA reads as TGCGCCAGCAGCCAATCGAACGGTAACTATGGCTACACCTTC.

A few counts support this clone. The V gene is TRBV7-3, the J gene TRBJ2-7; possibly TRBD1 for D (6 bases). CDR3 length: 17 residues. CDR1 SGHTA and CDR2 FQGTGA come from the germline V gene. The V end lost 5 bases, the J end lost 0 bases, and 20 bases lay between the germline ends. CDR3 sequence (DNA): TGTGCCAGCAGCCCAAAAAGCAGGGGCGAACCCTCCTACGAGCAGTACTTC. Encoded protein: CASSPKSRGEPSYEQYF.

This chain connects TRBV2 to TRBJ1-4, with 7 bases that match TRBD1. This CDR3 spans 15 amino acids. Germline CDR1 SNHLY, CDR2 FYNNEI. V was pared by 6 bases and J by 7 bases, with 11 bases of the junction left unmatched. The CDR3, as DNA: TGTGCCAGCAGGACAGGGATTAGGATAAGTGAAAAACTGTTTTTT. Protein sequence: CASRTGIRISEKLFF.

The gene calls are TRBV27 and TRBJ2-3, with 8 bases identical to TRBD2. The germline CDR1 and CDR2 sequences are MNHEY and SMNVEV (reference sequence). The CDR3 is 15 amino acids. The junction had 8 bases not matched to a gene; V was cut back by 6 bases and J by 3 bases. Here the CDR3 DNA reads TGTGCCAGCAGATCGGGACTAGACTGGACAGATACGCAGTATTTT. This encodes CASRSGLDWTDTQYF.

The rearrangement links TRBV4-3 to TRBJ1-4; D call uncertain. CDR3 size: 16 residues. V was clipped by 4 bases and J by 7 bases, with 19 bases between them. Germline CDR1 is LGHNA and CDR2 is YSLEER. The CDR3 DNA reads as TGCGCCAGCAGCCTCAGCGTTGGCGGGCGCGGTGAAAAACTGTTTTTT. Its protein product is CASSLSVGGRGEKLFF.

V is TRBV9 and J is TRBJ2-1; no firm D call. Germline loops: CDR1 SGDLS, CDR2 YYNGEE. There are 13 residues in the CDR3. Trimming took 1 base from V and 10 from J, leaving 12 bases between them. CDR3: CASSVRPMTEQFF. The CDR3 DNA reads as TGTGCCAGCAGCGTAAGGCCAATGACAGAGCAGTTCTTC.

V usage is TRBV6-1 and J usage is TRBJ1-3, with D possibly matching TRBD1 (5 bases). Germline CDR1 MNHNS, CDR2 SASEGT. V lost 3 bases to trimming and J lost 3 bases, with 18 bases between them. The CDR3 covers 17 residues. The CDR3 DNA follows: TGTGCCAGCAGTGATTCGGGAGGGGTAGGAAGTGGAAACACCATATATTTT. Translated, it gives CASSDSGGVGSGNTIYF.